This TCR beta chain is from a study of response to subunit inactivated influenza vaccine. TCRdb reprocessed the RT-PCR reads via MiXCR and lists one record per CDR3 protein. In the table there are 150,000 to 200,000 distinct CDR3 sequences, approximately 10% of which are singletons. The germline gives CDR1 LNHDA, CDR2 SQIVND (reference sequence). The V segment lost 6 bases and the J segment 1 base; nucleotides outside the gene matches: 9. The CDR3 sequence is 16 residues long. This clonotype was recorded a few times. V is TRBV19 and J is TRBJ1-5, with TRBD1 identical over 7 bases. The sample in question was non-naive T cells sorted from PBMCs, obtained 40 to 50 days after vaccination. This clonotype was obtained from a man aged 50 or older who received an inactivated influenza vaccine. The CDR3 reads CASRWQGQPSNQPQHF. CDR3 nucleotide sequence: TGTGCCAGTAGATGGCAGGGACAGCCCAGCAATCAGCCCCAGCATTTT.